This T cell receptor beta chain was captured in a study of human CD8 memory T cell subsets. Study-level findings and limits: Among the subsets, Chao1 estimates suggested that stem-like memory T cells were more diverse than precursor exhausted T cells. The overlap between stem-like memory and precursor exhausted T cell repertoires was minimal.

UMI-labeled 5' RACE produced the TCR beta libraries. TCRdb reanalyzed the 5' RACE reads, giving one entry per CDR3 protein sequence and no DNA. The table for this sample gives under 11,000 distinct CDR3 sequences. Worth noting for this clonotype: Its antigen remains unidentified.

The specimen was CD8+ T cells from PBMCs. The clonotype comes from a human donor in good health.

The CDR3 sequence is CSVVTRDSSYNEQFF. The gene calls are TRBV29-1 and TRBJ2-1; the TCRdb D gene call, TRBD1, has no DNA to confirm it. The CDR3 length is 15 residues. Germline V gives CDR1 SQVTM, CDR2 ANQGSEA.